One sample yielded the 4 T cell receptor beta chains listed below, sequenced in a study of blood T cell repertoires in COVID-19. Some clones are missing from TCRdb's copy, which holds only in-frame ones; the method was immunoSEQ multiplex PCR. In the table there are 250,000 to 300,000 clones, about 89% of which are singletons. The material sequenced was PBMCs or T cells enriched from blood (not recorded which). These receptors all come from a human donor in a cohort exposed to, infected with or recovered from COVID-19 (not recorded which). The donor label of this sample is uncertain.

The chain links TRBV5-5 to TRBJ2-1; 7 bases fit TRBD1. V lost 0 bases to trimming and J lost 2 bases; unmatched junction nucleotides: 2. Germline CDR1 reads SGHKS; CDR2 reads YYEKEE (reference sequence). The length of the CDR3 is 15 residues. CDR3 nucleotides: TGTGCCAGCAGCTTGGGAGGGGGCGCCTACAATGAGCAGTTCTTC. Protein sequence: CASSLGGGAYNEQFF.

The chain has TRBV29-1 and TRBJ1-1; D remains unclear. The CDR3 runs 10 residues. The ends were cut back, 6 bases at V and 3 bases at J, with 5 bases in the middle. Per the germline V gene, CDR1 is SQVTM and CDR2 is ANQGSEA. The CDR3 here is CSVPDTEAFF. The CDR3 region has the DNA TGCAGCGTCCCAGACACTGAAGCTTTCTTT. Looking up the rest from reference TRBV29-1 and TRBJ1-1 gives the full variable domain: SAVISQKPSRDICQRGTSLTIQCQVDSQVTMMFWYRQQPGQSLTLIATANQGSEATYESGFVIDKFPISRPNLTFSTLTVSNMSPEDSSIYLCSVPDTEAFFGQGTRLTVV.

This clone was recorded once. The CDR3 is CASSVQVYGYTF. CDR3 coding DNA: TGTGCCAGCAGTGTACAGGTCTATGGCTACACCTTC. The V call is TRBV2, the J call TRBJ1-2, with D maybe TRBD1 (5 bases). Trimming shortened V by 4 bases and J by 4 bases, and 7 bases separated the two germline ends. The V gene's germline CDR1 is SNHLY and CDR2 FYNNEI. The CDR3 extends over 12 amino acids.

The chain has TRBV10-3 and TRBJ2-5; TRBD2 agrees at 11 bases. The germline gives CDR1 ENHRY, CDR2 SYGVKD. The J segment lost 5 bases and the V segment lost 8 bases, leaving 13 bases of the junction unmatched. The CDR3 has 16 amino acids. The DNA for the CDR3 is TGTGCCATCGCCGCGGTGACTAGCGGGGATATGGAGACCCAGTACTTC. This codes for CAIAAVTSGDMETQYF.